This TCR beta chain was identified during a study of blood T cell repertoires in COVID-19. Study overall: Some COVID-19 samples were acute and others convalescent; all came from the United States, Italy and Spain. The analysed material was cDNA or gDNA that came from T cells, B-cell-depleted T cells, or PBMCs.

Germline CDR1 and CDR2: SGHNT and YENEEA. Trimming cost V 1 base and J 4 bases; bases outside gene matches: 10. The CDR3 is 16 amino acids. Original data processing: Estimated nucleated cell counts came from reference gene primer amplification. The table came from immunoSEQ multiplex PCR; TCRdb's copy has only in-frame clones and leaves some out. V and J calls and clone size are those listed in that table; D and trimming were worked out from the DNA. The sample shows a few hundred thousand clones, 85% to 90% of them seen only once. Sequenced: peripheral blood. The receptor's source is a man in his 60s with acute or convalescent COVID-19. This chain uses TRBV11-3 with TRBJ2-7; 7 bases match TRBD2. The CDR3 spells CASSLVRPSGFYEQYF. CDR3 nucleotide sequence: TGTGCCAGCAGCTTAGTCAGGCCTAGCGGATTTTACGAGCAGTACTTC.